These 20 T cell receptor beta chains were sequenced from one sample in a study of blood T cell repertoires in COVID-19. Measured with immunoSEQ multiplex PCR; TCRdb has only the in-frame clones, and not every one. The data hold 300,000 to 350,000 clones, with almost 90% observed a single time. The sequencing input was peripheral blood. All receptors come from a middle-aged woman with COVID-19, enrolled during active disease.

The rearrangement joins TRBV19 to TRBJ2-2, with 7 bases aligning to TRBD2. Germline V lookup: CDR1 LNHDA, CDR2 SQIVND (reference sequence). J gave up 5 bases and V 6 bases, and 3 bases lay outside the gene matches. The CDR3 covers 13 residues. The CDR3 nucleotides read TGTGCCAGTAGATGGGGAGGGACCGGGGAGCTGTTTTTT. Amino acids: CASRWGGTGELFF.

The chain employs TRBV7-9 and TRBJ2-1; D unclear. The CDR3 runs 16 residues. Germline V gene data show CDR1 as SEHNR and CDR2 as FQNEAQ (reference sequence). The V end was cut by 5 bases, the J end by 8 bases, with 22 bases between. In DNA, the CDR3 is TGTGCCAGCAGCCCCGATTTGAGACTGCCGAGCGATGAGCAGTTCTTC. Its translation: CASSPDLRLPSDEQFF.

The chain links TRBV7-6 to TRBJ2-3; the match to TRBD2 covers 7 bases. This CDR3 spans 14 amino acids. Per germline, CDR1 SGHVS and CDR2 FNYEAQ. Trimming took 5 bases from V and 6 from J; bases not matched to a gene: 8. The DNA for the CDR3 is TGTGCCAGCAGCCTAGGGAGGGGTGGGGATACGCAGTATTTT. This translates into CASSLGRGGDTQYF.

This clone was picked up one time. The rearrangement joins TRBV6-5 to TRBJ1-2; D remains ambiguous. The CDR3 consists of 15 residues. V dropped 0 bases and J dropped 4 bases, with 12 bases sitting between them. Germline CDR1 and CDR2: MNHEY and SVGAGI. In nucleotides, the CDR3 is TGTGCCAGCAGTTACTCGATTACAGTCTTCTATGGCTACACCTTC. As protein: CASSYSITVFYGYTF.

The CDR3, as DNA: TGTGCCAGCAGTTACCTAAGAGGGAAACAGTACTTC. It specifies CASSYLRGKQYF. V usage is TRBV27 and J usage is TRBJ2-7; a possible D gene is TRBD2 (5 bases). The CDR3 has 12 amino acids. Looked up from germline, CDR1 is MNHEY and CDR2 is SMNVEV (reference sequence). V lost 4 bases to trimming and J lost 10 bases, with 14 bases between them.

The chain uses TRBV9 and TRBJ2-3, with TRBD1 identical over 10 bases. With V trimmed by 4 bases and J by 6 bases, 8 bases remained unmatched. This CDR3 region has 15 residues. Germline V gene data show CDR1 as SGDLS and CDR2 as YYNGEE. This CDR3 is CASSLWTGGSDTQYF. CDR3 bases: TGTGCCAGCAGCTTATGGACAGGGGGTAGTGATACGCAGTATTTT.

The chain has TRBV18 and TRBJ2-3, with D tentatively TRBD1 (5 bases). Per germline, CDR1 KGHSH and CDR2 LQKENI. Trimming removed 3 bases at V and 0 bases at J, with 13 bases between. There are 16 residues in the CDR3. The CDR3 DNA is TGTGCCAGCTCACCCCTGACAGAGACTAGCACAGATACGCAGTATTTT. Translation gives CASSPLTETSTDTQYF.

V is TRBV5-5 and J is TRBJ2-3; possibly TRBD2 for D (6 bases). CDR3 size: 14 residues. V lost 2 bases to trimming and J lost 0 bases, with 7 bases between them. Germline-derived CDR1 and CDR2 are SGHKS and YYEKEE (reference sequence). The CDR3, as DNA: TGTGCCAGCAGCTTCCGGGGGAGCACAGATACGCAGTATTTT. Its translation is CASSFRGSTDTQYF. Full variable domain (outside the CDR3, taken from reference TRBV5-5 and TRBJ2-3): DAGVTQSPTHLIKTRGQQVTLRCSPISGHKSVSWYQQVLGQGPQFIFQYYEKEERGRGNFPDRFSARQFPNYSSELNVNALLLGDSALYLCASSFRGSTDTQYFGPGTRLTVL.

This clone was recorded only once. V and J are TRBV6-2 or TRBV6-3 and TRBJ1-2; TRBD1 might be the D (6 bases). Germline V gene data show CDR1 as MNHEY and CDR2 as SVGEGT. With 6 bases removed from V and 2 bases from J, the gap between germline ends came to 13 bases. The CDR3 covers 14 residues. CDR3 sequence (DNA): TGTGCCAGCAGCCGGGACACAGTGAACTATGGCTACACCTTC. The encoded protein is CASSRDTVNYGYTF.

The gene calls are TRBV24-1 and TRBJ2-2; 9 bases are a match to TRBD1. The CDR3 is made up of 16 amino acids. Trimming took 3 bases from V and 4 from J; bases not matched to a gene: 5. CDR1 KGHDR and CDR2 SFDVKD come from the germline V gene. The CDR3 sequence is CATSDTDRGGTGELFF. The CDR3 DNA sequence: TGTGCCACCAGTGATACCGACAGGGGGGGCACCGGGGAGCTGTTTTTT.

V usage is TRBV7-9 and J usage is TRBJ1-1, with TRBD1 matching over 10 bases. V shed 3 bases, J shed 0 bases, and the junction held 4 bases outside the gene matches. This CDR3 spans 16 amino acids. From germline, CDR1 is SEHNR and CDR2 FQNEAQ (reference sequence). CDR3 amino acids: CASSLGTGAMNTEAFF. The DNA for the CDR3 is TGTGCCAGCAGCTTGGGGACAGGGGCTATGAACACTGAAGCTTTCTTT. Drawing the rest from reference TRBV7-9 and TRBJ1-1, the complete variable domain is DTGVSQNPRHKITKRGQNVTFRCDPISEHNRLYWYRQTLGQGPEFLTYFQNEAQLEKSRLLSDRFSAERPKGSFSTLEIQRTEQGDSAMYLCASSLGTGAMNTEAFFGQGTRLTVV.

The chain links TRBV2 to TRBJ1-3, with 9 bases lining up with TRBD1. The CDR3 spans 14 residues. Per the germline V gene, CDR1 is SNHLY and CDR2 is FYNNEI. V was pared by 5 bases and J by 6 bases, with 5 bases of the junction left unmatched. The CDR3 DNA sequence: TGTGCCAGCAGTACGGGACAGGGTGCAAACACCATATATTTT. Protein product: CASSTGQGANTIYF.

This clone was recorded only once. The V call is TRBV6-5, the J call TRBJ2-5; TRBD1 might be the D (6 bases). V lost 0 bases and J 5 bases, leaving 10 bases between the germline ends. The CDR3 runs 14 residues. CDR1 MNHEY and CDR2 SVGAGI come from the germline V gene. CDR3 loop: CASSYSRQGETQYF. The CDR3 region has the DNA TGTGCCAGCAGTTACTCTAGGCAGGGGGAGACCCAGTACTTC.

This clone occurred a few times. The chain combines TRBV3-1 (or the pseudogene TRBV3-2) with TRBJ2-2; D is unresolved. From germline, CDR1 is LGHDT and CDR2 YNNKEL (reference sequence). The germline V and J ends were trimmed by 6 bases and 6 bases, with 11 bases remaining between them. The CDR3 length is 13 residues. This chain's CDR3 is CASRPRLAGELFF. The CDR3 region has the DNA TGTGCCAGCAGACCAAGACTCGCCGGGGAGCTGTTTTTT.

The CDR3 here is CASSPQGYGELFF. The CDR3, as DNA: TGTGCCAGCTCACCCCAGGGATACGGGGAGCTGTTTTTT. The chain uses TRBV18 and TRBJ2-2; weak D call: TRBD1 (5 bases). The V gene lost 3 bases and the J gene lost 7 bases, with 9 bases spanning the gap. Germline CDR1 reads KGHSH; CDR2 reads LQKENI. This CDR3 is 13 amino acids long.

This clone was observed once. The V call is TRBV4-3, the J call TRBJ2-7; 12 nucleotides agree with TRBD1. There are 16 residues in the CDR3. Trimming at V came to 0 bases and at J to 5 bases, leaving 5 bases not matched to a gene. CDR1 and CDR2 (germline): LGHNA, YSLEER. The CDR3 region is CASSQEPGTGGNEQYF. The CDR3 DNA sequence: TGCGCCAGCAGCCAAGAGCCCGGGACAGGGGGCAACGAGCAGTACTTC.

This clone showed up just once. The genes are TRBV5-4 and TRBJ1-6; no reliable D call. With 5 bases removed from V and 7 bases from J, the gap between germline ends came to 19 bases. CDR3 length equals 16 residues. In germline, CDR1 is SGHNT, CDR2 YYREEE (reference sequence). The CDR3 sequence is CASSLGSGMGNSPLHF. The CDR3 bases are TGTGCCAGCAGTTTAGGGTCGGGGATGGGGAATTCACCCCTCCACTTT.

This chain connects TRBV6-6 to TRBJ2-7, with 10 bases matching TRBD1. This CDR3 has 17 residues. The V gene end was trimmed by 5 bases and the J gene end by 3 bases; junction bases not matched to a gene: 13. Germline CDR1 MNHNY, CDR2 SVGAGI (reference sequence). The CDR3 region is CASSLGQGTIWVYEQYF. CDR3 DNA sequence: TGTGCCAGCAGTCTGGGACAGGGGACGATATGGGTCTACGAGCAGTACTTC.

The genes are TRBV5-6 and TRBJ1-1; weak D call: TRBD1 (6 bases). Germline-derived CDR1 and CDR2 are SGHDT and YYEEEE. V lost 4 bases, J lost 4 bases, and 14 bases lay in between. The CDR3 is 14 residues long. The DNA for the CDR3 is TGTGCCAGCAGCCCCCAAGGGGGGGGCACTGAAGCTTTCTTT. Its translation: CASSPQGGGTEAFF. Based on the CDR3 plus reference TRBV5-6 and TRBJ1-1, the full variable domain is DAGVTQSPTHLIKTRGQQVTLRCSPKSGHDTVSWYQQALGQGPQFIFQYYEEEERQRGNFPDRFSGHQFPNYSSELNVNALLLGDSALYLCASSPQGGGTEAFFGQGTRLTVV.

The chain combines TRBV5-4 with TRBJ2-7; 10 bases are shared with TRBD1. The CDR3 covers 16 residues. Trimming cost V 2 bases and J 3 bases; bases outside gene matches: 8. The germline CDR1 and CDR2 sequences are SGHNT and YYREEE (reference sequence). CDR3 residues: CASSLNPGQGGYEQYF. CDR3 in DNA: TGTGCCAGCAGCTTAAATCCCGGACAGGGGGGCTACGAGCAGTACTTC. Full variable domain (rest looked up from reference TRBV5-4 and TRBJ2-7): ETGVTQSPTHLIKTRGQQVTLRCSSQSGHNTVSWYQQALGQGPQFIFQYYREEENGRGNFPPRFSGLQFPNYSSELNVNALELDDSALYLCASSLNPGQGGYEQYFGPGTRLTVT.